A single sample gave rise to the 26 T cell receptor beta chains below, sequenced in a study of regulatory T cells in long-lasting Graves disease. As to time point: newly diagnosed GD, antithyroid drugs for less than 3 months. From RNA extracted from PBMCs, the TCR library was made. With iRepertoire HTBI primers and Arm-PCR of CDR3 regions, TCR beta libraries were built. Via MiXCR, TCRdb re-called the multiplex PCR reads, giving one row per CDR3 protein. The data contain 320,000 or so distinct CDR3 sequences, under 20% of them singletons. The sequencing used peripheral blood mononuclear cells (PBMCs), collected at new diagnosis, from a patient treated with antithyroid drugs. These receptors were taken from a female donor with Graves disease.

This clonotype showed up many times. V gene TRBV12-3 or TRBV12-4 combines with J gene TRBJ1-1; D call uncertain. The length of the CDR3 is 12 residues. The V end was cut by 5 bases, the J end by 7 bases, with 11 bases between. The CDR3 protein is CASSLSTFEAFF. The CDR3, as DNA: TGTGCCAGCAGTCTCAGTACCTTTGAAGCTTTCTTT.

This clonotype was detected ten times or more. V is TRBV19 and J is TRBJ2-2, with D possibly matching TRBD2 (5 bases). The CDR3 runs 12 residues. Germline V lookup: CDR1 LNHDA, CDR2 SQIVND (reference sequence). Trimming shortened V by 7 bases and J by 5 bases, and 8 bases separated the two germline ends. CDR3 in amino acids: CASMRETGELFF. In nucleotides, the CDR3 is TGTGCCAGTATGAGGGAGACCGGGGAGCTGTTTTTT.

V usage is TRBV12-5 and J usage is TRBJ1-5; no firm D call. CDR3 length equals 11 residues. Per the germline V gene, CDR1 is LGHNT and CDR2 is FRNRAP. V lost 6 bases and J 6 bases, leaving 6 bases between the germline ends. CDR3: CASGGFQPQHF. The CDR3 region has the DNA TGTGCTAGTGGGGGTTTTCAGCCCCAGCATTTT.

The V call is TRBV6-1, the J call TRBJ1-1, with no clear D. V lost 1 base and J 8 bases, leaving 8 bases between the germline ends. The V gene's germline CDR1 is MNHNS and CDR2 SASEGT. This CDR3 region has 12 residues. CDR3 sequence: CASSEGGREAFF. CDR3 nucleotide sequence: TGTGCCAGCAGTGAAGGAGGAAGGGAAGCTTTCTTT.

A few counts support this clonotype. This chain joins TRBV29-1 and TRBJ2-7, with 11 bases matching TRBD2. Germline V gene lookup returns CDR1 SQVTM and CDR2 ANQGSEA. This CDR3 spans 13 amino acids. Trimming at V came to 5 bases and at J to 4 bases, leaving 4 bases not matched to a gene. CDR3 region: CSVRTSGPYEQYF. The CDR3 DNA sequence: TGCAGCGTTAGGACTAGCGGGCCATACGAGCAGTACTTC.

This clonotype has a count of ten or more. CDR3 nucleotides: TGTGCCCCAAGTCAGGCAGATGAAGCTTTCTTT. Translation gives CAPSQADEAFF. The rearrangement links TRBV2 to TRBJ1-1; D not certain. CDR3 length: 11 residues. V was shortened by 11 bases and J by 7 bases, with 14 bases between the two germline ends. Per germline, CDR1 SNHLY and CDR2 FYNNEI.

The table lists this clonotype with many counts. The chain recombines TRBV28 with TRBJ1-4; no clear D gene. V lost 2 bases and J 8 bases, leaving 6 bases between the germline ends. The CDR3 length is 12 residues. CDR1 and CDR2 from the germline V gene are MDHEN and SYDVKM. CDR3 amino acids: CASSLRTEKLFF. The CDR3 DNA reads TGTGCCAGCAGTTTAAGGACGGAAAAACTGTTTTTT.

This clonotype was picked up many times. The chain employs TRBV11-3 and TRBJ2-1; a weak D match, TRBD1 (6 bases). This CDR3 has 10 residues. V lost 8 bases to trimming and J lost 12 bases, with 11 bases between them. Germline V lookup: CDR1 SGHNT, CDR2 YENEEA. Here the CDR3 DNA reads TGTGCCAGCGAGGGACAAAGGCAGTTCTTC. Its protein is CASEGQRQFF.

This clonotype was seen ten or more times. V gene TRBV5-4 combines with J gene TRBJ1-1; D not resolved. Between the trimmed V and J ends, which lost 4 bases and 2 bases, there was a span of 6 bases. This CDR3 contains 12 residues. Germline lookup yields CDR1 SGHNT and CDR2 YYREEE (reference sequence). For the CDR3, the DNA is TGTGCCAGCAGCCACGGAAACACTGAAGCTTTCTTT. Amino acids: CASSHGNTEAFF.

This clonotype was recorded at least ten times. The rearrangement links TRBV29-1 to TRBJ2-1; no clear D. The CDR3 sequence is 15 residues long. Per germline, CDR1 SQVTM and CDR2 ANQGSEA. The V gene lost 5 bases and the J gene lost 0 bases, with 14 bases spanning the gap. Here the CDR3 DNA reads TGCAGCGTTCCGCAAAATCCGAGCTCCTACAATGAGCAGTTCTTC. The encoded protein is CSVPQNPSSYNEQFF.

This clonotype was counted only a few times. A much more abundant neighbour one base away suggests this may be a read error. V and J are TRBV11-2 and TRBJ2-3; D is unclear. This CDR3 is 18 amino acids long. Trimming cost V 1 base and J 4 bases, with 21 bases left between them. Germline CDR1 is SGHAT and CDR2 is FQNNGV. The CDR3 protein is CASSLVLRWESPPDTQYF. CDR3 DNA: TGTGCCAGCAGCTTAGTTTTACGGTGGGAATCCCCCCCAGATACGCAGTATTTT.

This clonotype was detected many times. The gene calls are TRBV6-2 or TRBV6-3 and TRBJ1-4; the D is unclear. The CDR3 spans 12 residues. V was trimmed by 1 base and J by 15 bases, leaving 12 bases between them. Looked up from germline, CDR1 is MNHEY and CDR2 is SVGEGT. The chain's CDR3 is CASSYFGRSVFF. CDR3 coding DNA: TGTGCCAGCAGTTACTTTGGTCGTTCGGTGTTTTTT.

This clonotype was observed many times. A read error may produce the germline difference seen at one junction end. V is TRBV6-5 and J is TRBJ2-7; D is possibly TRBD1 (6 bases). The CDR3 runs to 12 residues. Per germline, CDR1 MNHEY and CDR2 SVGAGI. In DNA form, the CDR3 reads TGTGCCAGCATTTACACAGGGCACGAGCAGTACTTC. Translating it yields CASIYTGHEQYF.

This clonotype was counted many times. CDR3 amino acids: CASSQSMRAGETQYF. In DNA form, the CDR3 reads TGTGCCAGCAGCCAATCAATGCGGGCCGGTGAGACCCAGTACTTC. The genes are TRBV3-1 and TRBJ2-5; D may be TRBD2 (5 bases). The CDR3 runs to 15 residues. Germline lookup yields CDR1 LGHDT and CDR2 YNNKEL (reference sequence). V gave up 2 bases and J gave up 5 bases, with 15 bases separating them.

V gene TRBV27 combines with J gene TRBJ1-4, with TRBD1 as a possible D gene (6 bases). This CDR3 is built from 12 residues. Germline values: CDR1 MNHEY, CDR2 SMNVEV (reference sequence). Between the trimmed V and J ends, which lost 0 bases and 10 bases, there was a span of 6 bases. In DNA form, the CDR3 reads TGTGCCAGCAGTTTATCAGGGGGAAAACTGTTTTTT. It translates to CASSLSGGKLFF.

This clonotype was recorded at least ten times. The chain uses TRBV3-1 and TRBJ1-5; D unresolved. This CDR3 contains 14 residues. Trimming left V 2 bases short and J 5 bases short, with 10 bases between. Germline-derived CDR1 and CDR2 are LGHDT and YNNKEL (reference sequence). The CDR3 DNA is TGTGCCAGCAGCCAACTCGGACTTCATCAGCCCCAGCATTTT. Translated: CASSQLGLHQPQHF.

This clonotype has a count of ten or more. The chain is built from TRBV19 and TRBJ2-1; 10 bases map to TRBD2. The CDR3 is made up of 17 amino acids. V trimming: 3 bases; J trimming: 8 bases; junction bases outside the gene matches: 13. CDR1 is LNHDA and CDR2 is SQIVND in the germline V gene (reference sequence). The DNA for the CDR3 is TGTGCCAGTAGTATCACAGTCGGGGTAGCGGGAGGACATGAGCAGTTCTTC. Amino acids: CASSITVGVAGGHEQFF.

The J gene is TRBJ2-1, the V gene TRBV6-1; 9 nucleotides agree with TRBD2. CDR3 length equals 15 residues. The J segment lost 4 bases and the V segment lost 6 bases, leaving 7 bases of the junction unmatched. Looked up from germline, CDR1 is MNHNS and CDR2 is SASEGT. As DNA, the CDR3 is TGTGCCAGCAGACCCGCGGGAGGGGGTTACAATGAGCAGTTCTTC. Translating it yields CASRPAGGGYNEQFF.

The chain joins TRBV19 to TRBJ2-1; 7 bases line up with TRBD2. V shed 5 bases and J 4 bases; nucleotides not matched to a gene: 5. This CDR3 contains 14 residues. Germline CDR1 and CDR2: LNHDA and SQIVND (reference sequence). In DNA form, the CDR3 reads TGTGCCAGTAGTGGCGCGGGAGAATACAATGAGCAGTTCTTC. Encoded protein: CASSGAGEYNEQFF.

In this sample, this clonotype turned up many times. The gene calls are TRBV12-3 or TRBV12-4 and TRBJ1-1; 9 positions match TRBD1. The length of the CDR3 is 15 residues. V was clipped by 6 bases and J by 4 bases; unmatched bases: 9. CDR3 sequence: CASRQNRGQVTEAFF. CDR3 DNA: TGTGCCAGCAGGCAGAACAGGGGGCAGGTCACTGAAGCTTTCTTT.

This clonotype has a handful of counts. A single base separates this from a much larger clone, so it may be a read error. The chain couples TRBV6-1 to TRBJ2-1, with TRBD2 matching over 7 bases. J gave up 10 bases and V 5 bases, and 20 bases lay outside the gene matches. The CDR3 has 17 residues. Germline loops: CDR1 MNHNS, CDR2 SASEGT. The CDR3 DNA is TGTGCCAGCAGTCCCGGGTTTGTGGGAGGGCCTCTCGACGAGCAGTTCTTC. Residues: CASSPGFVGGPLDEQFF.

The CDR3 DNA follows: TGTGCCAGCAGTTACTCGGCCCTAGATTACACAGATACGCAGTATTTT. It codes for CASSYSALDYTDTQYF. The gene calls are TRBV12-3 or TRBV12-4 and TRBJ2-3, with D unresolved. This CDR3 has 16 amino acids. V lost 4 bases and J lost 2, with 16 bases in between.

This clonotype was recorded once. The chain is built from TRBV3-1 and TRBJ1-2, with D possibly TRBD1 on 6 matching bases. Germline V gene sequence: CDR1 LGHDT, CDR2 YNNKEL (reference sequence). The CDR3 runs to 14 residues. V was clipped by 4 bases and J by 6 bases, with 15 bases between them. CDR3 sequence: CASSRKTGADGYTF. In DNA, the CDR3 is TGTGCCAGCAGCCGCAAGACAGGCGCGGATGGCTACACCTTC.

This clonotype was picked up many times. Here the CDR3 DNA reads TGTGCCAGCTCACCAAATCGTGTTGGCAATCAGCCCCAGCATTTT. Residues: CASSPNRVGNQPQHF. The chain is built from TRBV18 and TRBJ1-5; D unresolved. The CDR3 is 15 amino acids. V was pared by 2 bases and J by 2 bases, with 10 bases between. Germline V gene data show CDR1 as KGHSH and CDR2 as LQKENI.

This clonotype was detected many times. CDR3 protein: CASSYPGVGDTQYF. The CDR3 bases are TGTGCCAGCAGTTACCCCGGGGTTGGCGATACGCAGTATTTT. The V and J genes are TRBV6-5 and TRBJ2-3; D is perhaps TRBD2 (5 bases). This CDR3 has 14 amino acids. Germline V gene sequence: CDR1 MNHEY, CDR2 SVGAGI. The V and J ends lost 2 bases and 6 bases respectively, with 12 bases between them.

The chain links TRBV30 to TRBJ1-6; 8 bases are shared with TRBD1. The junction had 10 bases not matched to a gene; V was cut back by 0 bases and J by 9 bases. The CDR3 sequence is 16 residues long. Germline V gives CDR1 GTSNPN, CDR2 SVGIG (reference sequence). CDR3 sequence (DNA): TGTGCCTGGAGTGTAAGTCAGGGGGCTTTCGGTTCACCCCTCCACTTT. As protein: CAWSVSQGAFGSPLHF. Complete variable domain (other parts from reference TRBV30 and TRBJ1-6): SQTIHQWPATLVQPVGSPLSLECTVEGTSNPNLYWYRQAAGRGLQLLFYSVGIGQISSEVPQNLSASRPQDRQFILSSKKLLLSDSGFYLCAWSVSQGAFGSPLHFGNGTRLTVT.